This T cell receptor beta chain is from a study of shared clonotypes between healthy human individuals. Of note for this clone: Its antigen is currently unknown.

Study results and caveats: Rarefaction revealed incomplete sorted-subset sequencing despite large depth.

Deep was the level used in running the assay. About 30,000 T cell genomes, or approximately 190 ng DNA, went into the sorted-subset replicate PCRs. Measured with immunoSEQ multiplex PCR; TCRdb has only the in-frame clones, and not every one. The repertoire consists of about 1.5 million clones, with around 98% occurring once and the leading ten covering 0.4% to 0.55%. The V and J ends lost 1 base and 0 bases respectively, with 7 bases between them. Germline V gives CDR1 MRHNA, CDR2 SNTAGT. There are 16 residues in the CDR3. The sample comprised naive CD4+ T cells sorted from blood. The sample's subset: CD45RA+ positively selected. This clonotype originated in a man aged 25 to 40 in good health. This chain links TRBV6-4 with TRBJ2-6; D is unclear. CDR3 coding DNA: TGTGCCAGCAGTGACTGGGGTCCCTCTGGGGCCAACGTCCTGACTTTC. As protein: CASSDWGPSGANVLTF.